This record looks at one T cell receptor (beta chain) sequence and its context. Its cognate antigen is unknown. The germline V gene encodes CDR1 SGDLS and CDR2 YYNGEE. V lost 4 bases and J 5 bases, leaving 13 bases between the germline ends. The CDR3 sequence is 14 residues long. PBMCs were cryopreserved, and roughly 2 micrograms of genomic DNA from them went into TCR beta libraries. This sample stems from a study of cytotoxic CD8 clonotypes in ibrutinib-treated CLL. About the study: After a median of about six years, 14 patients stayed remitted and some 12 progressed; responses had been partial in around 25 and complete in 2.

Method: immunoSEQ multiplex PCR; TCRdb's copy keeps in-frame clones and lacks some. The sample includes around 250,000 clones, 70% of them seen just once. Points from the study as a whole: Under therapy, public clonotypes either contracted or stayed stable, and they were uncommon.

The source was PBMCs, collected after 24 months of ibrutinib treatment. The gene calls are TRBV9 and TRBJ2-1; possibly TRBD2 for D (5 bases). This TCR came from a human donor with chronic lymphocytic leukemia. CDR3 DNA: TGTGCCAGCAGCTTAACCCTAGCCGACAATGAGCAGTTCTTC. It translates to CASSLTLADNEQFF. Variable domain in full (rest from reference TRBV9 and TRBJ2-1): DSGVTQTPKHLITATGQRVTLRCSPRSGDLSVYWYQQSLDQGLQFLIQYYNGEERAKGNILERFSAQQFPDLHSELNLSSLELGDSALYFCASSLTLADNEQFFGPGTRLTVL.